Presented here are 27 T cell receptor beta chains from one specimen sequenced in a study of blood T cell repertoires in COVID-19 (dated by TCRdb to between 2020 and 2021). Library prep was done by the immunoSEQ multiplex PCR assay. TCRdb stores this immuneACCESS table with in-frame sequences only. Part of the clones is absent; in the studies checked, under half of the shortfall reflects unresolved V genes, and no reason is known for the rest. The sample yields hundreds of thousands of clones; 65% to 90% were counted once. Of the sample, 9.1% falls within the top ten clones. Sequenced: PBMCs or T cells enriched from blood (not recorded which). Receptors originate from a woman aged 50 to 60 with acute COVID-19.

This clone showed up just once. The CDR3 bases are TGTGCCAGCAGCCCCCAGCGACAGGGAGAGACCCAGTACTTC. As protein: CASSPQRQGETQYF. The chain carries TRBV21-1 and TRBJ2-5; the table gives TRBD1 as D, unverified against the DNA. TRBV21-1 is classified as a pseudogene. The CDR3 contains 14 residues.

The chain combines TRBV4-3 with TRBJ1-4, with 7 positions matching TRBD1. Germline-derived CDR1 and CDR2 are LGHNA and YSLEER. Unmatched junction bases numbered 12, after V lost 1 base and J lost 7 bases. The CDR3 is 17 residues long. In DNA form, the CDR3 reads TGCGCCAGCAGCCAAGGGGCAGGGGGTTTTCTCGGTGAAAAACTGTTTTTT. It yields the protein CASSQGAGGFLGEKLFF.

This clone was detected only a few times. V is TRBV10-3 and J is TRBJ1-2; TRBD1 agrees at 8 bases. Germline values: CDR1 ENHRY, CDR2 SYGVKD. CDR3 length: 20 amino acids. The V segment lost 4 bases and the J segment 1 base; nucleotides outside the gene matches: 20. This CDR3 is CAISGPTKDRGRSGNYGYTF. The CDR3 bases are TGTGCCATCAGTGGCCCCACAAAAGACAGGGGAAGGTCGGGTAACTATGGCTACACCTTC.

This clone was observed once. The chain joins TRBV3-1 (or the pseudogene TRBV3-2) to TRBJ1-1; 12 bases are a match to TRBD1. V trimming: 4 bases; J trimming: 5 bases; junction bases outside the gene matches: 2. Per the germline V gene, CDR1 is LGHDT and CDR2 is YNNKEL (reference sequence). There are 14 residues in the CDR3. CDR3 amino acids: CASSPGQGATEAFF. The CDR3 nucleotides are TGTGCCAGCAGCCCGGGACAGGGGGCGACTGAAGCTTTCTTT.

The chain links TRBV27 to TRBJ2-7; D not certain. The CDR3 extends over 15 amino acids. V lost 0 bases, J lost 0 bases, and 9 bases lay in between. From germline, CDR1 is MNHEY and CDR2 SMNVEV (reference sequence). CDR3 residues: CASSLSPVISYEQYF. As DNA, the CDR3 is TGTGCCAGCAGTTTATCGCCAGTTATCTCCTACGAGCAGTACTTC.

The gene calls are TRBV5-1 and TRBJ1-5; D is perhaps TRBD1 (5 bases). V was shortened by 3 bases and J by 9 bases, with 16 bases between the two germline ends. This CDR3 contains 14 residues. CDR1 and CDR2 from the germline V gene are SGHRS and YFSETQ. In nucleotides, the CDR3 is TGCGCCAGCAGCTCCTCCGTAGGGGTATCGCCCCAGCATTTT. The encoded protein is CASSSSVGVSPQHF.

This chain links TRBV3-1 (or the pseudogene TRBV3-2) with TRBJ2-1; 7 bases line up with TRBD2. CDR1 is LGHDT and CDR2 is YNNKEL in the germline V gene (reference sequence). CDR3 length: 16 residues. Unmatched junction bases numbered 5, after V lost 0 bases and J lost 3 bases. CDR3: CASSQDSQRGYNEQFF. The CDR3 region has the DNA TGTGCCAGCAGCCAAGACAGCCAGCGGGGCTACAATGAGCAGTTCTTC.

The sample holds a few counts of this clone. The V and J genes are TRBV7-9 and TRBJ2-5, with 7 bases identical to TRBD1. V was clipped by 10 bases and J by 5 bases; unmatched bases: 10. CDR1 is SEHNR, CDR2 FQNEAQ, per germline (reference sequence). This CDR3 contains 13 residues. CDR3 nucleotide sequence: TGTGCCACATCCGACAGGGTCAGGGAGACCCAGTACTTC. Amino acid sequence: CATSDRVRETQYF.

This chain connects TRBV6-1 to TRBJ2-1; D unclear. The V and J ends lost 2 bases and 1 base respectively, with 12 bases between them. Per the germline V gene, CDR1 is MNHNS and CDR2 is SASEGT. CDR3 length: 16 residues. The CDR3, as DNA: TGTGCCAGCAGTGAAAGGCGGCATAGTTCCTACAATGAGCAGTTCTTC. It translates to CASSERRHSSYNEQFF.

CDR3 residues: CASSTGMGGNQPQHF. The CDR3 nucleotides read TGTGCCAGCTCAACAGGGATGGGAGGCAATCAGCCCCAGCATTTT. The gene calls are TRBV18 and TRBJ1-5, with D possibly being TRBD1 (6 bases). From germline, CDR1 is KGHSH and CDR2 LQKENI. The CDR3 totals 15 residues. V lost 5 bases, J lost 2 bases, and 13 bases lay in between.

The rearrangement joins TRBV7-3 to TRBJ2-5; possible D gene TRBD1, 5 bases. In germline, CDR1 is SGHTA, CDR2 FQGTGA. This CDR3 spans 16 amino acids. The ends were cut back, 6 bases at V and 2 bases at J, with 19 bases in the middle. The DNA for the CDR3 is TGTGCCAGCAGTTATCCCGTACGGACACCACAAGAGACCCAGTACTTC. It specifies CASSYPVRTPQETQYF.

The chain uses TRBV18 and TRBJ2-4; 8 bases match TRBD1. The CDR3 covers 16 residues. Trimming removed 8 bases from V and 0 bases from J; junction bases left unmatched: 9. Per the germline V gene, CDR1 is KGHSH and CDR2 is LQKENI. CDR3 bases: TGTGCCAGCAGCCTGGACAGGGCTATAGCCAAAAACATTCAGTACTTC. It specifies CASSLDRAIAKNIQYF.

This clone was recorded once. The rearrangement links TRBV9 to TRBJ1-1; 10 bases are a match to TRBD1. Germline loops: CDR1 SGDLS, CDR2 YYNGEE. The CDR3 has 18 residues. Trimming cost V 3 bases and J 1 base; bases outside gene matches: 12. The CDR3, as DNA: TGTGCCAGCAGCGCCGGGACAGGGGACCTCGGCTCGAACACTGAAGCTTTCTTT. Its translation is CASSAGTGDLGSNTEAFF. Full variable domain (outside the CDR3, taken from reference TRBV9 and TRBJ1-1): DSGVTQTPKHLITATGQRVTLRCSPRSGDLSVYWYQQSLDQGLQFLIQYYNGEERAKGNILERFSAQQFPDLHSELNLSSLELGDSALYFCASSAGTGDLGSNTEAFFGQGTRLTVV.

The V gene is TRBV7-8, the J gene TRBJ1-1, with 7 nucleotides matching TRBD1. In germline, CDR1 is SGHVS, CDR2 FQNEAQ. V shed 5 bases, J shed 4 bases, and the junction held 7 bases outside the gene matches. The CDR3 sequence is 14 residues long. The CDR3 DNA sequence: TGTGCCAGCAGCCGACAGGGAATGAGCACTGAAGCTTTCTTT. Its translation is CASSRQGMSTEAFF. Using reference TRBV7-8 and TRBJ1-1 for the parts outside the CDR3, the full variable domain is GAGVSQSPRYKVAKRGQDVALRCDPISGHVSLFWYQQALGQGPEFLTYFQNEAQLDKSGLPSDRFFAERPEGSVSTLKIQRTQQEDSAVYLCASSRQGMSTEAFFGQGTRLTVV.

This sequence joins TRBV5-4 and TRBJ1-2, with D hard to call. V dropped 0 bases and J dropped 2 bases, with 8 bases sitting between them. The CDR3 extends over 14 amino acids. Looked up from germline, CDR1 is SGHNT and CDR2 is YYREEE (reference sequence). CDR3 in DNA: TGTGCCAGCAGCTTGGATTCGGGAAACTATGGCTACACCTTC. Translation: CASSLDSGNYGYTF.

The V call is TRBV7-2, the J call TRBJ2-7, with 7 bases aligning to TRBD1. Germline lookup yields CDR1 SGHTA and CDR2 FQGNSA. The CDR3 length is 12 residues. The V gene end was trimmed by 4 bases and the J gene end by 6 bases; junction bases not matched to a gene: 3. The CDR3 sequence: CASSSTGREQYF. CDR3 nucleotide sequence: TGTGCCAGCAGCTCGACAGGGCGCGAGCAGTACTTC.

CDR3 bases: TGTGCCAGCACGGCGGGGGGGAGGGGAACGCAGTATTTT. Translating it yields CASTAGGRGTQYF. The chain recombines TRBV12-3 or TRBV12-4 with TRBJ2-3; 9 bases agree with TRBD2. The length of the CDR3 is 13 residues. V dropped 7 bases and J dropped 9; count of bases not matched to a gene: 8.

This clone was seen more than once but under ten times. The genes are TRBV7-2 and TRBJ2-2, with TRBD1 identical over 8 bases. The V gene's germline CDR1 is SGHTA and CDR2 FQGNSA. The length of the CDR3 is 16 residues. The V segment lost 5 bases and the J segment 7 bases; nucleotides outside the gene matches: 12. In nucleotides, the CDR3 is TGTGCCAGCAGCCCCCGGCAGGGGGCTATCGGCGGGGAGCTGTTTTTT. It codes for CASSPRQGAIGGELFF.

This clone was seen once. This chain joins TRBV2 and TRBJ1-2; D gene unclear. CDR3 length: 12 amino acids. Germline loops: CDR1 SNHLY, CDR2 FYNNEI. V was clipped by 7 bases and J by 0 bases, with 6 bases between them. The CDR3 nucleotides read TGTGCCAGCACAGTTGCTAACTATGGCTACACCTTC. The encoded protein is CASTVANYGYTF.

This chain joins TRBV19 and TRBJ2-7; 11 nucleotides agree with TRBD1. With V trimmed by 3 bases and J by 1 base, 2 bases remained unmatched. CDR1 and CDR2 from the germline V gene are LNHDA and SQIVND (reference sequence). This CDR3 has 15 amino acids. For the CDR3, the DNA is TGTGCCAGTAGTATCCGGGACAGGGGGTCCTACGAGCAGTACTTC. Encoded protein: CASSIRDRGSYEQYF.

V gene TRBV5-1 combines with J gene TRBJ2-7; 11 bases are a match to TRBD2. V shed 0 bases, J shed 0 bases, and the junction held 2 bases outside the gene matches. The V gene's germline CDR1 is SGHRS and CDR2 YFSETQ. The CDR3 consists of 16 residues. CDR3 region: CASSLDGTSGSYEQYF. The DNA for the CDR3 is TGCGCCAGCAGCTTGGACGGGACTAGCGGCTCCTACGAGCAGTACTTC.

The chain joins TRBV15 to TRBJ1-5; 7 bases agree with TRBD1. With 5 bases clipped from V and 1 base from J, the junction kept 5 bases outside the gene matches. The CDR3 extends over 15 amino acids. CDR1 is LNHNV and CDR2 is YYDKDF in the germline V gene (reference sequence). The CDR3 coding sequence is TGTGCCACCAGCCCACAGGGGAAAAGCAATCAGCCCCAGCATTTT. Translated: CATSPQGKSNQPQHF.

Here the CDR3 DNA reads TGTGCCTGGAAGAGTCGACAGGGTCTTTCTTCAGGCTATGGCTACACCTTC. The encoded protein is CAWKSRQGLSSGYGYTF. V is TRBV30 and J is TRBJ1-2; 7 nucleotides line up with TRBD1. In germline, CDR1 is GTSNPN, CDR2 SVGIG (reference sequence). The J segment lost 4 bases and the V segment lost 4 bases, leaving 18 bases of the junction unmatched. The CDR3 runs to 17 residues.

The rearrangement links TRBV6-5 to TRBJ2-7; D gene ambiguous. CDR1 and CDR2 (germline): MNHEY, SVGAGI. V lost 0 bases to trimming and J lost 0 bases, with 9 bases between them. The CDR3 is 15 amino acids. In nucleotides, the CDR3 is TGTGCCAGCAGTTACTCCCATCGGAGCTCCTACGAGCAGTACTTC. This translates into CASSYSHRSSYEQYF.

This clone was seen only once. The chain's CDR3 is CASSVGGRRQETQYF. The CDR3 DNA reads TGTGCCAGCAGCGTAGGGGGGAGGAGACAAGAGACCCAGTACTTC. The genes are TRBV9 and TRBJ2-5; weak D call: TRBD2 (6 bases). CDR1 and CDR2 (germline): SGDLS, YYNGEE. V lost 0 bases to trimming and J lost 2 bases, with 11 bases between them. The CDR3 extends over 15 amino acids.

The V gene is TRBV3-1 (or the pseudogene TRBV3-2), the J gene TRBJ2-3; TRBD2 matches 11 bases. The CDR3 extends over 16 amino acids. Germline loops: CDR1 LGHDT, CDR2 YNNKEL (reference sequence). V trimming: 1 base; J trimming: 5 bases; junction bases outside the gene matches: 5. The DNA for the CDR3 is TGTGCCAGCAGCCAAGGGAATAGCGGGGGGGGAGATACGCAGTATTTT. This codes for CASSQGNSGGGDTQYF.

This chain connects TRBV19 to TRBJ2-7; 10 bases are shared with TRBD1. V gave up 9 bases and J gave up 7 bases; unmatched junction bases: 9. From germline, CDR1 is LNHDA and CDR2 SQIVND (reference sequence). The CDR3 loop spans 13 amino acids. CDR3 sequence reads: CASKGQGFWEQYF. In DNA, the CDR3 is TGTGCCAGCAAGGGACAGGGGTTCTGGGAGCAGTACTTC.